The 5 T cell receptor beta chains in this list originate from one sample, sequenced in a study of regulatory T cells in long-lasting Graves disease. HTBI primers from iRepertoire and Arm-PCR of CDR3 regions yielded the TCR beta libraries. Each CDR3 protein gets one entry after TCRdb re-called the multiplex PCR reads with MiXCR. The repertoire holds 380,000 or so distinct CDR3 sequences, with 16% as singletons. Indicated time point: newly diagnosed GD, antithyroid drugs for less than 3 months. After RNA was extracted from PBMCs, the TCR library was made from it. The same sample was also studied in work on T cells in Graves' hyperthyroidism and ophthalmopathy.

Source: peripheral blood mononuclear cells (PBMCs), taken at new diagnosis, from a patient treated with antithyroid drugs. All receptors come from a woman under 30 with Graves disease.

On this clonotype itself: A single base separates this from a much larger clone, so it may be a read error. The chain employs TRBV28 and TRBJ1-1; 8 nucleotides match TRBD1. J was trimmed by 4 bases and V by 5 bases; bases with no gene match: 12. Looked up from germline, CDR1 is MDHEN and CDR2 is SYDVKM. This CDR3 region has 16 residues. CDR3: CASSDGRTGSSTEAFF. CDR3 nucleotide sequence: TGTGCCAGCAGTGATGGGCGGACAGGGTCGAGCACTGAAGCTTTCTTT.

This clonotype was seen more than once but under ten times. In nucleotides, the CDR3 is TGTGCCAGCAGCCCTGGGCCTCTACGGGGCTATGGCTACACCTTC. It yields the protein CASSPGPLRGYGYTF. V usage is TRBV7-2 and J usage is TRBJ1-2; D uncertain. Trimming left V 5 bases short and J 4 bases short, with 17 bases between. The germline CDR1 and CDR2 sequences are SGHTA and FQGNSA. CDR3 length: 15 amino acids. The full variable domain, rest sourced from reference TRBV7-2 and TRBJ1-2, is GAGVSQSPSNKVTEKGKDVELRCDPISGHTALYWYRQSLGQGLEFLIYFQGNSAPDKSGLPSDRFSAERTGGSVSTLTIQRTQQEDSAVYLCASSPGPLRGYGYTFGSGTRLTVV.

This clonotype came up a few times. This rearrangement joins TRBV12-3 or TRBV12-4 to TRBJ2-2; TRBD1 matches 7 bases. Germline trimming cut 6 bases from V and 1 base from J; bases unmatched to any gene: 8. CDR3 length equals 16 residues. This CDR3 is CASSQSTGRNTGELFF. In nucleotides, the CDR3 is TGTGCCAGCAGCCAATCGACAGGGAGGAACACCGGGGAGCTGTTTTTT.

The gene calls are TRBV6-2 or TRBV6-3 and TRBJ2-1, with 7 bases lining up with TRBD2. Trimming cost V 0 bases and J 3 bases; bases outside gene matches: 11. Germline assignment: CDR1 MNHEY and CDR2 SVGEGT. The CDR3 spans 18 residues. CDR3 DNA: TGTGCCAGCAGTTACTCGACATCGGGCGGGAGCTACTACAATGAGCAGTTCTTC. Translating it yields CASSYSTSGGSYYNEQFF.

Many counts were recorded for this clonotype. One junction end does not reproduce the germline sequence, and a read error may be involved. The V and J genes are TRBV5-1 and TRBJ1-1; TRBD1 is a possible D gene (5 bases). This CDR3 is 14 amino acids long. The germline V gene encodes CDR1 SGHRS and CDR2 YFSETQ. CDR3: CASSLAGMNTEAFF. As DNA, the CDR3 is TGTGCCAGCAGCTTGGCAGGGATGAACACTGAAGCTTTCTTT.